The clone carrying this T cell receptor beta chain was observed a few times. The data stem from a study of blood T cell repertoires in COVID-19. This table comes from immunoSEQ multiplex PCR, and its TCRdb copy is limited to in-frame clones, with some not included. Seen here are about 130,000 clones, more than 60% observed once, and the top ten hold 1.5% to 2%. The germline CDR1 and CDR2 sequences are MDHEN and SYDVKM. V lost 3 bases and J 3 bases, leaving 5 bases between the germline ends. The CDR3 has 12 amino acids. The clonotype originates from a woman in her 70s with acute or convalescent COVID-19. The specimen sequenced was peripheral blood. The chain employs TRBV28 and TRBJ1-2; D gene unclear. CDR3 sequence: CASSFSDYGYTF. The CDR3 bases are TGTGCCAGCAGTTTCTCCGACTATGGCTACACCTTC.